A selection of T cell receptor beta chains follows, all from one sample in a study of blood T cell repertoires in COVID-19. Assay used: immunoSEQ multiplex PCR; TCRdb lists only in-frame clones, some missing. This repertoire shows approximately 230,000 clones, approximately 83% found once; its top ten account for approximately 9.1%. The sample comprised peripheral blood. The receptors were sampled from an elderly man with acute or convalescent COVID-19. Both conserved end residues are part of each CDR3. D genes are given only for firm matches. Size is stated for part of the rows, as once, few or many counts, or as a class when the clone is expanded.

CDR3nt	CDR3aa	abundance	d_gene	v_gene	j_gene
TGTGCCACCAGTGACCCAACAGGTTCTGGGGCCAACGTCCTGACTTTC	CATSDPTGSGANVLTF	NA	NA	TRBV24-1	TRBJ2-6
TGTGCCAGCAGTCCATACTTCGGGACTGAAGCTTTCTTT	CASSPYFGTEAFF	NA	NA	TRBV27	TRBJ1-1
TGTGCCAGCAGCCTTGCCGGGACAGCGGATGGTTACGAGCAGTACTTC	CASSLAGTADGYEQYF	NA	TRBD1	TRBV5-5	TRBJ2-7
TGTGCCAGCAGCCTTCGGACAGGGGCCATGACGGATTCACCCCTCCACTTT	CASSLRTGAMTDSPLHF	NA	TRBD1	TRBV3-1/TRBV3-2	TRBJ1-6
TGCGCCAGCAGCCTGGGCGCCAACACTGAAGCTTTCTTT	CASSLGANTEAFF	NA	NA	TRBV5-1	TRBJ1-1
TGTGCCAGCAGTCCCCCGGGAGGGCGAGCAGATACGCAGTATTTT	CASSPPGGRADTQYF	NA	TRBD2	TRBV2	TRBJ2-3
TGTGCCACCAGTGATCCCACGGGACTAGGGAAAACCGGGGAGCTGTTTTTT	CATSDPTGLGKTGELFF	NA	TRBD2	TRBV24-1	TRBJ2-2
TGTGCCAGCAGCTTGGGGACAGGGGCTAAGACAGATACGCAGTATTTT	CASSLGTGAKTDTQYF	NA	TRBD1	TRBV11-3	TRBJ2-3
TGTGCCAGCAGTTATCAAGGGGGATTGGGGGAAAAACTGTTTTTT	CASSYQGGLGEKLFF	NA	NA	TRBV6-5	TRBJ1-4
TGTGCCAGCAAGCTGGGGGCGAGCACAGATACGCAGTATTTT	CASKLGASTDTQYF	once	NA	TRBV2	TRBJ2-3
TGTGCCAGCAGCGACCGCGGACAGCTGAACACTGAAGCTTTCTTT	CASSDRGQLNTEAFF	NA	NA	TRBV9	TRBJ1-1
TGTGCCAGTAGTATAAAGTGGGGGCCCGGAGAGCAGTTCTTC	CASSIKWGPGEQFF	NA	NA	TRBV19	TRBJ2-1
TGCGCCAGCAGGCGGACAGGGAGTATCGGTTTGGGTGAAAAACTGTTTTTT	CASRRTGSIGLGEKLFF	NA	TRBD1	TRBV5-1	TRBJ1-4
TGTGCCAGCAGCCTACAGGGGGCCGACTACGAGCAGTACTTC	CASSLQGADYEQYF	NA	TRBD1	TRBV3-1/TRBV3-2	TRBJ2-7
TGCGCCAGCAGCGAACGACAGGGCCCCTATGGCTACACCTTC	CASSERQGPYGYTF	NA	TRBD1	TRBV5-1	TRBJ1-2
TGTGCCAGCAGCCGAGATGGGCCCCAGCATTTT	CASSRDGPQHF	NA	NA	TRBV12-3/TRBV12-4	TRBJ1-5
TGTGCTAGTGGTTTGTACAGGGAGAGGACCAAAAACATTCAGTACTTC	CASGLYRERTKNIQYF	NA	NA	TRBV12-5	TRBJ2-4
TGTGCCAGCTCACCGGGGACAGGGGGCGGATATGGCTACACCTTC	CASSPGTGGGYGYTF	NA	TRBD1	TRBV18	TRBJ1-2
TGTGCCACCAGCAGAGACGTGGACAGGGGGAGTGAAGAGCAGTACTTC	CATSRDVDRGSEEQYF	NA	TRBD1	TRBV15	TRBJ2-7
TGTGCCAGCAGTTCAGGGTACACCGGGGAGCTGTTTTTT	CASSSGYTGELFF	NA	NA	TRBV6-5	TRBJ2-2
TGTGCCAGCAGCCCCAGACGGGAGAACACTGAAGCTTTCTTT	CASSPRRENTEAFF	NA	NA	TRBV9	TRBJ1-1
TGCGCCAGCAGCCCCCGAGACCCGGGGGGCTACACCTTC	CASSPRDPGGYTF	NA	NA	TRBV4-1	TRBJ1-2
TGTGCCAGCAGCTTAGGACAGAGAAAGGGGTATGGCTACACCTTC	CASSLGQRKGYGYTF	NA	NA	TRBV7-8	TRBJ1-2
TGTGCCAGCAGTGGGACAGGCGGAGCCTACGAGCAGTACTTC	CASSGTGGAYEQYF	NA	TRBD1	TRBV5-4	TRBJ2-7
TGTGCCAGCAGTGAAAGGGCAGGGGGTTCCCCCACTGAAGCTTTCTTT	CASSERAGGSPTEAFF	NA	TRBD1	TRBV6-1	TRBJ1-1
TGCGCCAGCAGCGGGGGACAGCCTAACACCGGGGAGCTGTTTTTT	CASSGGQPNTGELFF	few	TRBD1	TRBV5-1	TRBJ2-2
TGTGCCACCAGTGATTTATTAGGGACAGGCGACAATGAGCAGTTCTTC	CATSDLLGTGDNEQFF	NA	TRBD1	TRBV24-1	TRBJ2-1
TGTGCCAGCAGTTTAATGTCAGCGCACGCCCAGTACTTC	CASSLMSAHAQYF	NA	NA	TRBV12-3/TRBV12-4	TRBJ2-5
TGTGCCAGCAGCAACAGGGGCACTGAAGCTTTCTTT	CASSNRGTEAFF	NA	TRBD1	TRBV3-1/TRBV3-2	TRBJ1-1
TGTGCCACCAGTACAGGCTATGGCTACACCTTC	CATSTGYGYTF	NA	NA	TRBV24-1	TRBJ1-2
TGTGCCAGCAGCCAAGACGGAGTAGGTAATTCACCCCTCCACTTT	CASSQDGVGNSPLHF	NA	NA	TRBV4-2	TRBJ1-6
TGTGCCACCAGTGCCCAAGCGACTAGCGGGCGTTACAATGAGCAGTTCTTC	CATSAQATSGRYNEQFF	NA	TRBD2	TRBV24-1	TRBJ2-1
TGTGCTAGTGGTTTGGTACTGGGAGCGATTGGTACCTACAATGAGCAGTTCTTC	CASGLVLGAIGTYNEQFF	NA	NA	TRBV12-5	TRBJ2-1
TGTGCCAGCAGCTCGCCCCAGGACAGGGGACTAGCGGGGGGAAATGAGCAGTTCTTC	CASSSPQDRGLAGGNEQFF	few	TRBD2	TRBV7-9	TRBJ2-1
TGCGCCAGCAGCCCCACAGGACCCAGCTCCTACAATGAGCAGTTCTTC	CASSPTGPSSYNEQFF	NA	NA	TRBV4-1	TRBJ2-1
TGTGCCACCTTGAACACTGAAGCTTTCTTT	CATLNTEAFF	NA	NA	TRBV28	TRBJ1-1
TGCGCCAGCAGCTTGGCCGCCGGGAGCTCCTACGAGCAGTACTTC	CASSLAAGSSYEQYF	NA	NA	TRBV5-1	TRBJ2-7
TGTGCCATCAGCAGAGTAGCGGGAGCCTACGAGCAGTACTTC	CAISRVAGAYEQYF	NA	TRBD2	TRBV10-3	TRBJ2-7
TGTGCCACCAGTGATCCGAGGGGGCGCACAGATACGCAGTATTTT	CATSDPRGRTDTQYF	NA	TRBD1	TRBV24-1	TRBJ2-3
TGCGCCAGCAGCCTGGCGGGACAGATTAATGAAAAACTGTTTTTT	CASSLAGQINEKLFF	once	TRBD1	TRBV5-1	TRBJ1-4
TGTGCCAGCAGTGATATGCAGAGCCGGGCTGAAGCTTTCTTT	CASSDMQSRAEAFF	once	NA	TRBV6-1	TRBJ1-1
TGTGCCAGCAGACCACTAGCGGGAGGGGGCGGGGAGCTGTTTTTT	CASRPLAGGGGELFF	NA	TRBD2	TRBV2	TRBJ2-2
TGTGCCAGCAGCCCCACCGGACAGATAGGCATTCAGTACTTC	CASSPTGQIGIQYF	NA	NA	TRBV7-9	TRBJ2-4